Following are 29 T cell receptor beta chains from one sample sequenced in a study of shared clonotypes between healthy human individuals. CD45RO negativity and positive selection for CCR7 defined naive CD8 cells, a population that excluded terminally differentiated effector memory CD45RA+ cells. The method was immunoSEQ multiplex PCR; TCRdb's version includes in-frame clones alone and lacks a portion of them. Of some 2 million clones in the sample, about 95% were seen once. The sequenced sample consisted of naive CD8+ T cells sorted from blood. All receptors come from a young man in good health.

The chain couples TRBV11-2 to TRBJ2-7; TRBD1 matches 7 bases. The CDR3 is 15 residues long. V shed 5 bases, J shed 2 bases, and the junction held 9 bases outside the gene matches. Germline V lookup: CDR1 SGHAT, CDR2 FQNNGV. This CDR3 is CASSPHPGQTYEQYF. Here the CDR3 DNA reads TGTGCCAGCAGCCCGCATCCGGGACAGACCTACGAGCAGTACTTC.

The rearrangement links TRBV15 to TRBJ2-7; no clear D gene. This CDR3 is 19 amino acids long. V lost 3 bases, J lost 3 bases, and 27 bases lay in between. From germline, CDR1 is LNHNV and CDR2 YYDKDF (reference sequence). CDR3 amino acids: CATSRVGNPDRFYYYEQYF. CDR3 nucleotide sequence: TGTGCCACCAGCAGGGTTGGGAACCCCGACCGCTTCTACTACTACGAGCAGTACTTC.

The chain's CDR3 is CASSLGIGQGPDGYTF. CDR3 bases: TGTGCCAGCAGCTTAGGGATCGGACAGGGACCGGATGGCTACACCTTC. The genes are TRBV7-6 and TRBJ1-2; 8 bases fit TRBD1. The germline V gene has CDR1 SGHVS and CDR2 FNYEAQ. This CDR3 spans 16 amino acids. J was trimmed by 6 bases and V by 1 base; bases with no gene match: 10.

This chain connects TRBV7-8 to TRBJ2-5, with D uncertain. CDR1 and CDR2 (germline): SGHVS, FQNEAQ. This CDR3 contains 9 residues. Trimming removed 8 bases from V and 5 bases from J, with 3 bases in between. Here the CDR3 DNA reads TGTGCCAGCGGTGAGACCCAGTACTTC. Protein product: CASGETQYF.

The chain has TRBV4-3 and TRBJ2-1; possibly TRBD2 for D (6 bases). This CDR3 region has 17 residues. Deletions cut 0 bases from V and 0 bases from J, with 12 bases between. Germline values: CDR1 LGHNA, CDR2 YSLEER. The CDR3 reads CASSQDPSESSYNEQFF. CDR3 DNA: TGCGCCAGCAGCCAAGACCCTAGCGAGAGCTCCTACAATGAGCAGTTCTTC.

The CDR3 here is CASSQVRGDYEQYF. Here the CDR3 DNA reads TGCGCCAGCAGCCAAGTCCGGGGGGACTACGAGCAGTACTTC. The chain recombines TRBV4-1 with TRBJ2-7, with 7 bases lining up with TRBD2. V lost 1 base to trimming and J lost 3 bases; unmatched junction nucleotides: 3. The CDR3 sequence is 14 residues long. CDR1 and CDR2 from the germline V gene are MGHRA and YSYEKL.

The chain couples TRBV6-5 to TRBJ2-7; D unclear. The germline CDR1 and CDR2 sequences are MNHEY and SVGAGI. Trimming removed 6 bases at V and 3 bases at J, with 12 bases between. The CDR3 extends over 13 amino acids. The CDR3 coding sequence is TGTGCCAGCAGGGAACACGGTGTCTACGAGCAGTACTTC. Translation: CASREHGVYEQYF.

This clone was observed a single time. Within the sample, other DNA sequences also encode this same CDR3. The CDR3 region is CASSVSGGNYGYTF. DNA for the CDR3: TGTGCCAGCAGCGTATCCGGGGGAAACTATGGCTACACCTTC. The chain has TRBV9 and TRBJ1-2; a weak D match, TRBD1 (5 bases). The germline V and J ends were trimmed by 1 base and 2 bases, with 9 bases remaining between them. This CDR3 is 14 amino acids long. Germline V gene data show CDR1 as SGDLS and CDR2 as YYNGEE. The whole variable domain, remainder taken from reference TRBV9 and TRBJ1-2, is DSGVTQTPKHLITATGQRVTLRCSPRSGDLSVYWYQQSLDQGLQFLIQYYNGEERAKGNILERFSAQQFPDLHSELNLSSLELGDSALYFCASSVSGGNYGYTFGSGTRLTVV.

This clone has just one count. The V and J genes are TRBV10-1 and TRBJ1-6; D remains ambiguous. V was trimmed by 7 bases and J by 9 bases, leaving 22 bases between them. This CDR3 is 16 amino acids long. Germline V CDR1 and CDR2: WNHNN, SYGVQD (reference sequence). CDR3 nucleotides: TGCGCCAGCAATTTCACCGAGGGAGGGAAGGGTTCACCCCTCCACTTT. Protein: CASNFTEGGKGSPLHF.

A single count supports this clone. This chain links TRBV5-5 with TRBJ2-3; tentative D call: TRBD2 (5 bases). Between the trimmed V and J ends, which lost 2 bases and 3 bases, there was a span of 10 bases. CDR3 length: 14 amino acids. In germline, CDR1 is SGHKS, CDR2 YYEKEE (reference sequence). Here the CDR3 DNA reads TGTGCCAGCAGCTTCGAGGGAGTGACAGATACGCAGTATTTT. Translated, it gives CASSFEGVTDTQYF. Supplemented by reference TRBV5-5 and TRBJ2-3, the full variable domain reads DAGVTQSPTHLIKTRGQQVTLRCSPISGHKSVSWYQQVLGQGPQFIFQYYEKEERGRGNFPDRFSARQFPNYSSELNVNALLLGDSALYLCASSFEGVTDTQYFGPGTRLTVL.

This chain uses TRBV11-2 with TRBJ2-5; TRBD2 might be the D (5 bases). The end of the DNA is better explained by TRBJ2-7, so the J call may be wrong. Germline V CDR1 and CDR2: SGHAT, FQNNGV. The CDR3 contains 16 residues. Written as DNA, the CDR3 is TGTGCCAGCAGCTTAGAAGGGAGCAAAGGGATCTACGAGCAGTACTTC. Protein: CASSLEGSKGIYEQYF.

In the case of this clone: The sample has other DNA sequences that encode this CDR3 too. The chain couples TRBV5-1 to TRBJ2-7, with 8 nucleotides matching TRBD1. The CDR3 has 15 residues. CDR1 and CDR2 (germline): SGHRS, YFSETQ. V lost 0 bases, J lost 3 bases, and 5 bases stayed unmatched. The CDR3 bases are TGCGCCAGCAGCTTGGAGTCAGGGGGCTTCTACGAGCAGTACTTC. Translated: CASSLESGGFYEQYF.

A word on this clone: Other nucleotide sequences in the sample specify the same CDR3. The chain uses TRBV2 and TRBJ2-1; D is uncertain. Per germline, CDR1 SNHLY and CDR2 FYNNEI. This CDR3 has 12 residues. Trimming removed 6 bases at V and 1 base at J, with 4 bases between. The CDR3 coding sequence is TGTGCCAGCAGCGGTTCCTACAATGAGCAGTTCTTC. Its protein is CASSGSYNEQFF.

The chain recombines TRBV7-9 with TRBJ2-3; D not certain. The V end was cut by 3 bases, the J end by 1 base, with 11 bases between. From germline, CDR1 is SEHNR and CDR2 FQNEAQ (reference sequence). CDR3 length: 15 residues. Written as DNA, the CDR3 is TGTGCCAGCAGCTTGGCGTGGATAGGCACAGATACGCAGTATTTT. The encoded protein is CASSLAWIGTDTQYF.

CDR3 residues: CASSLEAGGRDNEQFF. CDR3 sequence (DNA): TGTGCCAGCAGCTTAGAGGCGGGGGGCCGTGACAATGAGCAGTTCTTC. The genes are TRBV7-6 and TRBJ2-1, with TRBD2 matching 8 bases. Germline V lookup: CDR1 SGHVS, CDR2 FNYEAQ. V shed 1 base, J shed 5 bases, and the junction held 7 bases outside the gene matches. The CDR3 runs to 16 residues.

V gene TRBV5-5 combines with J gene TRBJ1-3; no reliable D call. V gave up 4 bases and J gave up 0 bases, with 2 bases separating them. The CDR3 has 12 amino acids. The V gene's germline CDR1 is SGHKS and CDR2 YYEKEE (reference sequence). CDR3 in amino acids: CASSPSGNTIYF. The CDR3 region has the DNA TGTGCCAGCAGCCCCTCTGGAAACACCATATATTTT.

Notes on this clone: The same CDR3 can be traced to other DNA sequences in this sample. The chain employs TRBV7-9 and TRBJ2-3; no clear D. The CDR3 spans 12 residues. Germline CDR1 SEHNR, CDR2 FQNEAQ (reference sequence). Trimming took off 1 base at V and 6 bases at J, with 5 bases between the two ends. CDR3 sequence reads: CASSLEGDTQYF. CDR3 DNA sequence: TGTGCCAGCAGCTTAGAAGGGGATACGCAGTATTTT.

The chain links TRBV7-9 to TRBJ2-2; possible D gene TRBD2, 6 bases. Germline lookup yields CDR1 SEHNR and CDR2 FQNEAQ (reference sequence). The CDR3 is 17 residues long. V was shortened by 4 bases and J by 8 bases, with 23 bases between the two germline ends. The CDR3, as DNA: TGTGCCAGCAGCTCTTCTGTTCTTGTCGGGAGAGGTGGGGAGCTGTTTTTT. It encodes CASSSSVLVGRGGELFF.

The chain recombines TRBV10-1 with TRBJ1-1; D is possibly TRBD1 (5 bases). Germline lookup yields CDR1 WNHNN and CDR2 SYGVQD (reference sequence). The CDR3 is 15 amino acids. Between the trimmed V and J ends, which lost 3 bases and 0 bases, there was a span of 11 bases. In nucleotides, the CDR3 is TGCGCCAGCAGTGATGGGGGGACCTTGAACACTGAAGCTTTCTTT. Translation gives CASSDGGTLNTEAFF.

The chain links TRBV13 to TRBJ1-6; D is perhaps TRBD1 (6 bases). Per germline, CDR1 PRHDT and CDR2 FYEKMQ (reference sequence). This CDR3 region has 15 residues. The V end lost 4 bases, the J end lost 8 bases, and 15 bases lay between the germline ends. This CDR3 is CASSSEGEDDSPLHF. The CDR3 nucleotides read TGTGCCAGCAGCTCTGAGGGGGAGGACGATTCACCCCTCCACTTT.

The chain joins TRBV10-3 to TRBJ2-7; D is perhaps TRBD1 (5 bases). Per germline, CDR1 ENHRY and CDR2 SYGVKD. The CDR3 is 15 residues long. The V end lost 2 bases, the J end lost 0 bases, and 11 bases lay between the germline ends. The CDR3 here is CAISEEGAVSYEQYF. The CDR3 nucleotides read TGTGCCATCAGTGAGGAAGGGGCGGTCTCCTACGAGCAGTACTTC.

The CDR3 here is CASSSLAAVEETQYF. The DNA of the CDR3 is TGTGCCAGCAGCTCACTCGCCGCCGTGGAGGAGACCCAGTACTTC. The chain couples TRBV7-6 to TRBJ2-5; D gene unclear. V was pared by 4 bases and J by 5 bases, with 17 bases between. CDR3 size: 15 residues. CDR1 is SGHVS and CDR2 is FNYEAQ in the germline V gene.

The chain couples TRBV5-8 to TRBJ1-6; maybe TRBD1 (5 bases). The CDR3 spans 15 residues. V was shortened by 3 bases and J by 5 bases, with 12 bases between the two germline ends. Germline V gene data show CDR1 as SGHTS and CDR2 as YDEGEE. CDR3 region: CASSWGVIDNSPLHF. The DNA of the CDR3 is TGTGCCAGCAGCTGGGGGGTTATTGATAATTCACCCCTCCACTTT.

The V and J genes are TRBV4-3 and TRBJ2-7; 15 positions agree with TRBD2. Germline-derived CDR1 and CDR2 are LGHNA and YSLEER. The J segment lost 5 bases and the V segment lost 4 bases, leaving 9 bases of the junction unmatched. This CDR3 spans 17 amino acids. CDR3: CASSLGLAGGPGDEQYF. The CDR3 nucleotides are TGCGCCAGCAGCCTTGGACTAGCGGGAGGGCCAGGCGACGAGCAGTACTTC.

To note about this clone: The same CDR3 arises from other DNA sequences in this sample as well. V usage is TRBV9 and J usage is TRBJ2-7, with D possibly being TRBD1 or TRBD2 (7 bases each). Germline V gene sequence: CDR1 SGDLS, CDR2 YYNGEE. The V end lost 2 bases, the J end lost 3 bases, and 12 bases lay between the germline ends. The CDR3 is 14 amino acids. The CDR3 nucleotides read TGTGCCAGCAGCGTGGGGGGGACAGACTACGAGCAGTACTTC. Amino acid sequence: CASSVGGTDYEQYF.

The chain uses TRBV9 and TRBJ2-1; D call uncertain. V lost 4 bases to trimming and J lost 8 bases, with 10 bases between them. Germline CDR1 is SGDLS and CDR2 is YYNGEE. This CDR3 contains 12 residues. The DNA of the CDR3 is TGTGCCAGCAGCCCCGCCCCCCATGAGCAGTTCTTC. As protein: CASSPAPHEQFF. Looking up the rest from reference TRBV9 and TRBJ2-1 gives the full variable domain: DSGVTQTPKHLITATGQRVTLRCSPRSGDLSVYWYQQSLDQGLQFLIQYYNGEERAKGNILERFSAQQFPDLHSELNLSSLELGDSALYFCASSPAPHEQFFGPGTRLTVL.

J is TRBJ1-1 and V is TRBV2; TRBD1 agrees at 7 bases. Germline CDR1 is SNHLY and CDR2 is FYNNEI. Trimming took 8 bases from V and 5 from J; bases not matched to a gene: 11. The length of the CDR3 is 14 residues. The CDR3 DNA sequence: TGTGCCAGCGGAGGGGACAGATTAAGAACTGAAGCTTTCTTT. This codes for CASGGDRLRTEAFF.

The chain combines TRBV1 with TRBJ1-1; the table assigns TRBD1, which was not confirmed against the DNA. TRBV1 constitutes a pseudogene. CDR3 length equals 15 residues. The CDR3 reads CTSSQDRQMNTEAFF. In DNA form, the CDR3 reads TGCACCAGCAGCCAAGATAGACAGATGAACACTGAAGCTTTCTTT.

CDR3 bases: TGTGCCAGCAGCTTAGGCGGGGACAGGGGAAGTGAAGCTTTCTTT. Translating gives CASSLGGDRGSEAFF. The V gene is TRBV11-2, the J gene TRBJ1-1, with 10 bases identical to TRBD1. The CDR3 runs to 15 residues. With V trimmed by 1 base and J by 7 bases, 6 bases remained unmatched. Per the germline V gene, CDR1 is SGHAT and CDR2 is FQNNGV. Based on the CDR3 plus reference TRBV11-2 and TRBJ1-1, the full variable domain is EAGVAQSPRYKIIEKRQSVAFWCNPISGHATLYWYQQILGQGPKLLIQFQNNGVVDDSQLPKDRFSAERLKGVDSTLKIQPAKLEDSAVYLCASSLGGDRGSEAFFGQGTRLTVV.